This TCR beta chain is drawn from a study of response to subunit inactivated influenza vaccine. This clonotype was recorded a few times. From the RT-PCR reads, TCRdb called clonotypes with MiXCR, one entry per CDR3 protein. The sample shows hundreds of thousands of distinct CDR3 sequences, 15% to 20% of them seen only once. This CDR3 is 15 amino acids long. J lost 9 bases, V lost 2 bases, and 9 bases had no gene match. CDR1 is SGHTA and CDR2 is FQGNSA in the germline V gene. The starting material was CD4+ T cells sorted from PBMCs, obtained around 25 months after vaccination. The V and J genes are TRBV7-2 and TRBJ2-1, with 8 nucleotides matching TRBD2. The source of this sequence is a man between 50 and 69 years old who received an inactivated influenza vaccine. The CDR3 loop is CASSLLLAEGGEQFF. The CDR3 DNA reads TGTGCCAGCAGCTTATTACTAGCGGAGGGGGGTGAGCAGTTCTTC.